The sequence of this T cell receptor beta chain was determined in a study of cytomegalovirus exposure and HLA in healthy donors. Study-wide context: Unique TCRs numbering around 80 million, obtained from HLA-typed donors, made up an early data release.

In its sample, this clone was seen once. Vbeta (60) and Jbeta (13) primers were used in the PCR. Produced via immunoSEQ multiplex PCR; TCRdb's table is partial and in-frame only. The repertoire holds about 180,000 clones, with 82% as singletons. This CDR3 contains 15 residues. The germline V gene has CDR1 SQVTM and CDR2 ANQGSEA. V lost 3 bases, J lost 6 bases, and 20 bases lay in between. J is TRBJ2-5 and V is TRBV29-1; the D gene is possibly TRBD1 (6 bases). The sample comprised PBMCs. This TCR came from a middle-aged man in good health and CMV-seronegative. In DNA, the CDR3 is TGCAGCGTTGATGGGACCCTTACAGGGATAAAGACCCAGTACTTC. Its protein product is CSVDGTLTGIKTQYF.